Included here is one TCR beta chain sequence, with context. Per the original data handling: It was from reference gene primer amplification that nucleated cell counts were estimated. Assay used: immunoSEQ multiplex PCR; TCRdb lists only in-frame clones, some missing. That table is the source of V, J and clone size, and D and trimming were worked out from the DNA. This sample has about 200,000 clones, with roughly nine tenths found just once. These data come from a study of blood T cell repertoires in COVID-19. Across the study: Both acute and convalescent COVID-19 samples were obtained from the United States, Italy and Spain. Nucleic acid was either cDNA or gDNA, and it came from T cells, B-cell-depleted T cells, or PBMCs.

Those enrolled in Seattle joined during active infection and were followed longitudinally afterward. Trimming removed 0 bases at V and 7 bases at J, with 19 bases between. The V gene's germline CDR1 is WSHSY and CDR2 SAAADI. This CDR3 spans 17 amino acids. Sample: peripheral blood. The origin of this receptor is a woman aged 45 to 65 with COVID-19, enrolled during active disease. The V call is TRBV10-2, the J call TRBJ1-5; D is unresolved. The CDR3 loop reads CASSESRPGLRFQPQHF. CDR3 in DNA: TGCGCCAGCAGTGAGTCGCGTCCAGGATTAAGGTTCCAGCCCCAGCATTTT.